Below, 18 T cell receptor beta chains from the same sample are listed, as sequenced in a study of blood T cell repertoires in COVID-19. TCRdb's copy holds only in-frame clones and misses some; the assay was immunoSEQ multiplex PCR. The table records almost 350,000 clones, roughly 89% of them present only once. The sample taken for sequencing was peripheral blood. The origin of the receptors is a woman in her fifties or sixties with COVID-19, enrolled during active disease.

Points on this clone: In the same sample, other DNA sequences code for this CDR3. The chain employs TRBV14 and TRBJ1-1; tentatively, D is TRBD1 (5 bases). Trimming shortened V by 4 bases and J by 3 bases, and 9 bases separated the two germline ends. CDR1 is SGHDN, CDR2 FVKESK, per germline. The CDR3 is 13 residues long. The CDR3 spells CASSPQGYTEAFF. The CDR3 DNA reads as TGTGCCAGCAGCCCTCAGGGCTACACTGAAGCTTTCTTT.

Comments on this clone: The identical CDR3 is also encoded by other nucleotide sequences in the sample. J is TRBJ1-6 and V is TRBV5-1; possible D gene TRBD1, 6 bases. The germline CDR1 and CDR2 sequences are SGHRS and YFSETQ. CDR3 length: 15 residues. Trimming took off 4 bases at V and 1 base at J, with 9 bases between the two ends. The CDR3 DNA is TGCGCCAGCAGCCTACAGGGTTCCTATAATTCACCCCTCCACTTT. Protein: CASSLQGSYNSPLHF.

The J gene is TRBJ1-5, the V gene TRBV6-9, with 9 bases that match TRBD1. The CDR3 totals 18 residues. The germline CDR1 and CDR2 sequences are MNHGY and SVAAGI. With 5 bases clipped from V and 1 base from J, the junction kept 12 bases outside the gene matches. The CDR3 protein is CASSGRDREKRSNQPQHF. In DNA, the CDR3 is TGTGCCAGCAGTGGCCGGGACAGGGAAAAAAGGAGCAATCAGCCCCAGCATTTT.

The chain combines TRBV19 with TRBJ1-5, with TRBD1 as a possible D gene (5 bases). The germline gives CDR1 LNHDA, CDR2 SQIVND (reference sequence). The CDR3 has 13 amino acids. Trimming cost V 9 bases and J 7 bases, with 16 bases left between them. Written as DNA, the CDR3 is TGTGCCAGGCCCGGGGGTGCCCGGCAGCCCCAGCATTTT. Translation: CARPGGARQPQHF.

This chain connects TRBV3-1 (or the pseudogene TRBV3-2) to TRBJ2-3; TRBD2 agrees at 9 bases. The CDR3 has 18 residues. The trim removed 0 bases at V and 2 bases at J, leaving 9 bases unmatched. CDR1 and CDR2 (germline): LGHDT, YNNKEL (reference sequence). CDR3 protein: CASSQDQGAGGHTDTQYF. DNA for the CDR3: TGTGCCAGCAGCCAAGATCAGGGAGCGGGGGGACACACAGATACGCAGTATTTT.

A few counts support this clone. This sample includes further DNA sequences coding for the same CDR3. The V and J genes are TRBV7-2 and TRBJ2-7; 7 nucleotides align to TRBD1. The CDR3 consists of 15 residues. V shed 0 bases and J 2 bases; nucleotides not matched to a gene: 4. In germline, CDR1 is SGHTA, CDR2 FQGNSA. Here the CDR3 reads CASSLAGTATYEQYF. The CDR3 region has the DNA TGTGCCAGCAGCTTAGCGGGGACAGCCACCTACGAGCAGTACTTC.

The CDR3 region is CASGGTGLPRAFF. The CDR3 coding sequence is TGTGCCAGTGGAGGGACAGGGCTCCCGAGAGCTTTCTTT. The chain has TRBV2 and TRBJ1-1; TRBD1 matches 9 bases. The V segment lost 9 bases and the J segment 10 bases; nucleotides outside the gene matches: 12. Germline CDR1 reads SNHLY; CDR2 reads FYNNEI. This CDR3 is 13 amino acids long.

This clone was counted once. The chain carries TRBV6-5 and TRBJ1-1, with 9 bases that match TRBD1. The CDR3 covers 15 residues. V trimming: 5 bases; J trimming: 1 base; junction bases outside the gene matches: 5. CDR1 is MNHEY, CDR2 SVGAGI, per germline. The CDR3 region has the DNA TGTGCCAGCAGTCCTCGGGACAGGGCGAACACTGAAGCTTTCTTT. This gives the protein CASSPRDRANTEAFF.

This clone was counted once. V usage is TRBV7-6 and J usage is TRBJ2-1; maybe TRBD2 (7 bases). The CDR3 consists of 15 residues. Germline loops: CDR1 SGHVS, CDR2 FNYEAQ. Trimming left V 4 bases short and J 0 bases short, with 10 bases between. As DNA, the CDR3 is TGTGCCAGCAGCTCTAGGGGGGGCTCCTACAATGAGCAGTTCTTC. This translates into CASSSRGGSYNEQFF.

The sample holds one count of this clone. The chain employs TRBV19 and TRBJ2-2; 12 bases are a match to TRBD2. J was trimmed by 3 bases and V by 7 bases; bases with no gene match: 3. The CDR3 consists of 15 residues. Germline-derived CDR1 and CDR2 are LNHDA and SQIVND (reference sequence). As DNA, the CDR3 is TGTGCCAGTACCAGACTAGCGGGGGACACCGGGGAGCTGTTTTTT. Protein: CASTRLAGDTGELFF. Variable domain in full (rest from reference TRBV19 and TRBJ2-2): DGGITQSPKYLFRKEGQNVTLSCEQNLNHDAMYWYRQDPGQGLRLIYYSQIVNDFQKGDIAEGYSVSREKKESFPLTVTSAQKNPTAFYLCASTRLAGDTGELFFGEGSRLTVL.

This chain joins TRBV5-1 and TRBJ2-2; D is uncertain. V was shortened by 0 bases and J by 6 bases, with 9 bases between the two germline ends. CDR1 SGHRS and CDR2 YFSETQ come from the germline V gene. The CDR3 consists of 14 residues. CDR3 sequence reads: CASSLDTGAGELFF. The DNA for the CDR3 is TGCGCCAGCAGCTTGGATACGGGTGCCGGGGAGCTGTTTTTT. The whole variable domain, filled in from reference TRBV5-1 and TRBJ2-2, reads KAGVTQTPRYLIKTRGQQVTLSCSPISGHRSVSWYQQTPGQGLQFLFEYFSETQRNKGNFPGRFSGRQFSNSRSEMNVSTLELGDSALYLCASSLDTGAGELFFGEGSRLTVL.

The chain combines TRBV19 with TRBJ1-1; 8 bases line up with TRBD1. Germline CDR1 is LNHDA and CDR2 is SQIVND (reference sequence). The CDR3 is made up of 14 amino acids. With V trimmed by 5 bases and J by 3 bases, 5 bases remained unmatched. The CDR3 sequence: CASSPGGPDTEAFF. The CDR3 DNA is TGTGCCAGTAGTCCAGGGGGCCCTGACACTGAAGCTTTCTTT.

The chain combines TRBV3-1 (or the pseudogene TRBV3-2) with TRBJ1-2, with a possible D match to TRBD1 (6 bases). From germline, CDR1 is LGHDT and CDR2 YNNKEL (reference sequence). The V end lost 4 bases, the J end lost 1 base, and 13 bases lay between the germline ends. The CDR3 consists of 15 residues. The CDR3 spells CASSRSGQNNYGYTF. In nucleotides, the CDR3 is TGTGCCAGCAGCCGATCGGGACAAAATAACTATGGCTACACCTTC.

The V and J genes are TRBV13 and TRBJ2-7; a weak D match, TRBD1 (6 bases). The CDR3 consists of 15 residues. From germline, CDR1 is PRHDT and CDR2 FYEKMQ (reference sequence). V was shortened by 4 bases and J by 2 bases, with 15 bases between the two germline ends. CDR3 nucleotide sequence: TGTGCCAGCAGCTCCCCTGCTACAGGGACCTACGAGCAGTACTTC. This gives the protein CASSSPATGTYEQYF.

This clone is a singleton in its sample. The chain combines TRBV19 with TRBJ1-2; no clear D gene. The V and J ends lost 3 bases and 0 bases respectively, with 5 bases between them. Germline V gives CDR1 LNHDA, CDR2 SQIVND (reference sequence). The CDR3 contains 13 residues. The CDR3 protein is CASSISPNYGYTF. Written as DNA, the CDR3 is TGTGCCAGTAGTATCTCTCCTAACTATGGCTACACCTTC.

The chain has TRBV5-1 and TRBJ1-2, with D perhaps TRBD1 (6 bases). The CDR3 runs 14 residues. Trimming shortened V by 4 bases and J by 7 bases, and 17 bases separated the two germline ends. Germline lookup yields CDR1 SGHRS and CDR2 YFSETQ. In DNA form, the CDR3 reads TGCGCCAGCAGCCCATCCCGGGACATCGTTGGCTACACCTTC. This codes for CASSPSRDIVGYTF. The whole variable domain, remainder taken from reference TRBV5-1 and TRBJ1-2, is KAGVTQTPRYLIKTRGQQVTLSCSPISGHRSVSWYQQTPGQGLQFLFEYFSETQRNKGNFPGRFSGRQFSNSRSEMNVSTLELGDSALYLCASSPSRDIVGYTFGSGTRLTVV.

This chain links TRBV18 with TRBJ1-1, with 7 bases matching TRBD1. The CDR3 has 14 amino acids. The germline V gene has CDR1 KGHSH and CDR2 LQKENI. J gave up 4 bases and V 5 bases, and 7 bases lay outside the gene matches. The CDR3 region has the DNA TGTGCCAGCTCAGGGGACAGTGGGGGCACTGAAGCTTTCTTT. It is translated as CASSGDSGGTEAFF.

The CDR3 loop is CASSPGGGHGEDTQYF. The CDR3 nucleotides are TGTGCCAGTAGCCCCGGGGGGGGTCATGGGGAAGATACGCAGTATTTT. The J gene is TRBJ2-3, the V gene TRBV19; 8 nucleotides line up with TRBD2. This CDR3 spans 16 amino acids. V shed 6 bases and J 5 bases; nucleotides not matched to a gene: 13. Germline V lookup: CDR1 LNHDA, CDR2 SQIVND (reference sequence). Combining the CDR3 with reference TRBV19 and TRBJ2-3 gives the whole variable domain DGGITQSPKYLFRKEGQNVTLSCEQNLNHDAMYWYRQDPGQGLRLIYYSQIVNDFQKGDIAEGYSVSREKKESFPLTVTSAQKNPTAFYLCASSPGGGHGEDTQYFGPGTRLTVL.